These 7 T cell receptor beta chains were all obtained from the same sample, sequenced in a study of blood T cells in healthy people across ages. Alongside a J-beta primer mix, a sample-barcoded 5' primer served in a second PCR lasting about 7 to 12 cycles. TCRdb reanalysed the 5' RACE reads using MiXCR and keeps one entry per CDR3 protein. The sample lists over 1,500,000 distinct CDR3 sequences, 35% to 50% occurring once. The sequenced sample consisted of blood. The receptor source for this set is a human donor in good health.

This clonotype was recorded a few times. The V call is TRBV7-2, the J call TRBJ2-5, with TRBD2 identical over 10 bases. The CDR3 loop spans 13 amino acids. Germline lookup yields CDR1 SGHTA and CDR2 FQGNSA. V was pared by 6 bases and J by 3 bases, with 1 base of the junction left unmatched. CDR3 amino acids: CASRSGGEETQYF. The CDR3 DNA reads as TGTGCCAGCAGAAGCGGGGGGGAAGAGACCCAGTACTTC.

The chain joins TRBV6-5 to TRBJ1-1; unclear D gene. The CDR3 totals 15 residues. Trimming shortened V by 2 bases and J by 0 bases, and 10 bases separated the two germline ends. Germline loops: CDR1 MNHEY, CDR2 SVGAGI. The CDR3 region has the DNA TGTGCCAGCAGTTACCAAGTACAGTTGAACACTGAAGCTTTCTTT. Its translation: CASSYQVQLNTEAFF.

This clonotype appeared a few times. This chain uses TRBV4-3 with TRBJ2-4, with D tentatively TRBD2 (6 bases). V lost 7 bases and J lost 0, with 10 bases in between. From germline, CDR1 is LGHNA and CDR2 YSLEER. This CDR3 has 14 amino acids. CDR3 protein: CASTGGVAKNIQYF. CDR3 in DNA: TGCGCCAGCACAGGAGGGGTAGCCAAAAACATTCAGTACTTC.

Concerning this clonotype itself: Germline is not matched at one junction end, which may reflect a read error. The chain employs TRBV9 and TRBJ2-4; 9 nucleotides align to TRBD1. TRBJ2-7 explains the end of the DNA better; the J call may be wrong. CDR3 length equals 15 residues. The germline V gene encodes CDR1 SGDLS and CDR2 YYNGEE. DNA for the CDR3: TGTGCCAGCAGCCCCCGGACAGGGGACTCCCACGAGCAGTACTTC. The encoded protein is CASSPRTGDSHEQYF.

This rearrangement joins TRBV6-2 or TRBV6-3 to TRBJ2-7; weak D call: TRBD1 (6 bases). The CDR3 extends over 14 amino acids. Germline loops: CDR1 MNHEY, CDR2 SVGEGT. Trimming took 5 bases from V and 0 from J, leaving 11 bases between them. The CDR3 loop is CASSRATGSYEQYF. CDR3 bases: TGTGCCAGCAGTCGAGCGACAGGCTCCTACGAGCAGTACTTC.

CDR3: CSACGTGENEQYF. DNA of the CDR3: TGCAGTGCGTGTGGGACAGGGGAAAACGAGCAGTACTTC. The chain joins TRBV20-1 to TRBJ2-4; 10 nucleotides align to TRBD1. The J call may be in error: the DNA end matches TRBJ2-7 better. The germline V gene has CDR1 DFQATT and CDR2 SNEGSKA (reference sequence). CDR3 size: 13 residues.

Ten or more counts support this clonotype. The chain combines TRBV19 with TRBJ2-1; perhaps TRBD1 as D (6 bases). Per the germline V gene, CDR1 is LNHDA and CDR2 is SQIVND (reference sequence). The CDR3 is 13 residues long. Trimming pared 4 bases from V and 5 bases from J, leaving 9 bases between. The CDR3 DNA reads as TGTGCCAGTAGTAACAGGGTCCACAATGAGCAGTTCTTC. Protein product: CASSNRVHNEQFF.